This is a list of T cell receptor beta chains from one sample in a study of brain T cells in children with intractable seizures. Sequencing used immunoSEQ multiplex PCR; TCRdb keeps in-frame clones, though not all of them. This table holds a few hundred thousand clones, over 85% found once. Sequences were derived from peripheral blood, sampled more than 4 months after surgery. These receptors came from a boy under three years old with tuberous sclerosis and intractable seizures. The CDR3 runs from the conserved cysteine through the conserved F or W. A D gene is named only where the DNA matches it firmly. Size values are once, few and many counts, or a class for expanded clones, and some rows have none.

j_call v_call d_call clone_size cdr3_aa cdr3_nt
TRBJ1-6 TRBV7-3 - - CASSRGTDSPLHF TGTGCCAGCAGCCGGGGGACTGATTCACCCCTCCACTTT
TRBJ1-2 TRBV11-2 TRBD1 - CASSLERTGGYTF TGTGCCAGCAGCTTAGAGAGGACAGGGGGCTACACCTTC
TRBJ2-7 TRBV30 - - CAWTGGRAFNEQYF TGTGCCTGGACAGGGGGGAGGGCATTCAACGAGCAGTACTTC
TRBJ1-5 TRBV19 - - CATGPPAHF TGTGCCACTGGACCCCCCGCGCATTTT
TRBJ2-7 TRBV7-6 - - CASSPLLRVGFYEQYF TGTGCCAGCAGCCCATTGCTCAGGGTTGGGTTCTACGAGCAGTACTTC
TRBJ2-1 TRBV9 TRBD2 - CASSVGAGGPFREQFF TGTGCCAGCAGCGTAGGGGCGGGGGGGCCCTTTAGGGAGCAGTTCTTC
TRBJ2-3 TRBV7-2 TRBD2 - CASSFYGGAHTQYF TGTGCCAGCAGCTTTTACGGGGGGGCCCATACGCAGTATTTT
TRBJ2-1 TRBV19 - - CATSGGTGSFPNPSYNEQFF TGTGCCACTTCTGGAGGAACAGGGAGTTTCCCGAACCCTTCCTACAATGAGCAGTTCTTC
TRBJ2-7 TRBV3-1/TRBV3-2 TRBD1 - CASSQDRLRQGTSYEQYF TGTGCCAGCAGCCAAGATCGTCTTCGACAGGGAACCTCCTACGAGCAGTACTTC
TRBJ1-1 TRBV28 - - CASIKNTEAFF TGTGCCAGCATTAAAAACACTGAAGCTTTCTTT
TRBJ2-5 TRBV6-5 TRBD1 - CASSYSGQGLQTQYF TGTGCCAGCAGTTATTCGGGACAGGGATTGCAGACCCAGTACTTC
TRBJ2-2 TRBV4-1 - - CASSHTTRTGELFF TGCGCCAGCAGCCATACGACACGCACCGGGGAGCTGTTTTTT
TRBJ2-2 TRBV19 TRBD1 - CASSSDRGTGELFF TGTGCCAGTAGTAGTGACAGGGGAACCGGGGAGCTGTTTTTT
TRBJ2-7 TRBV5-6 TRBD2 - CASSVPGTSASYEQYF TGTGCCAGCAGCGTACCCGGGACTAGCGCTTCCTACGAGCAGTACTTC
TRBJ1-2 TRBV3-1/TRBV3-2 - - CASSQELPGNGYTF TGTGCCAGCAGCCAAGAGTTGCCAGGGAATGGCTACACCTTC
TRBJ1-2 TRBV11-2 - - CASRGLNGYTF TGTGCCAGCAGAGGACTCAATGGCTACACCTTC
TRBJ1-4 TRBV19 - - CASRSRSNEKLFF TGTGCCAGTAGAAGCAGGAGTAATGAAAAACTGTTTTTT
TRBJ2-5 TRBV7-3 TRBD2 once CASSDDLSGAETQYF TGTGCCAGCAGCGATGACCTAAGCGGGGCGGAGACCCAGTACTTC
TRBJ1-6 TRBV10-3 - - CAISESNVLNSPLHF TGTGCCATCAGTGAGTCCAACGTACTTAATTCACCCCTCCACTTT
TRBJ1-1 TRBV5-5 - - CAIPDSSVDTEAFF TGTGCCATCCCGGACAGTTCCGTGGACACTGAAGCTTTCTTT
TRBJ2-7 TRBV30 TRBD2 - CAWSVRLAGGHEQYF TGTGCCTGGAGTGTACGTCTAGCGGGGGGACACGAGCAGTACTTC
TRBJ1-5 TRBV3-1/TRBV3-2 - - CASGNPSGNGQPQHF TGTGCCAGCGGAAACCCATCTGGGAATGGTCAGCCCCAGCATTTT
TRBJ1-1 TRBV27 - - CASSPTTATLDTEAFF TGTGCCAGCAGTCCCACTACGGCAACTCTTGACACTGAAGCTTTCTTT